One sample yielded the 17 T cell receptor beta chains listed below, sequenced in a study of T cell changes during pregnancy in multiple sclerosis. The protocol was immunoSEQ multiplex PCR, while the TCRdb copy is restricted to in-frame clones and leaves out a portion. This table holds more than 85,000 clones, approximately 94% found once. The specimen comprised peripheral blood, sampled before pregnancy. Receptors originate from a female donor with multiple sclerosis, enrolled in a pregnancy study.

This chain connects TRBV4-1 to TRBJ2-1, with 11 nucleotides matching TRBD1. The germline V gene has CDR1 MGHRA and CDR2 YSYEKL. This CDR3 has 14 amino acids. With V trimmed by 8 bases and J by 7 bases, 7 bases remained unmatched. CDR3 loop: CASGWGQGVNEQFF. Here the CDR3 DNA reads TGCGCCAGCGGCTGGGGACAGGGGGTGAATGAGCAGTTCTTC.

This clone showed up just once. This sequence joins TRBV7-3 and TRBJ2-5; maybe TRBD2 (6 bases). V lost 1 base and J lost 1, with 7 bases in between. The germline V gene encodes CDR1 SGHTA and CDR2 FQGTGA. The CDR3 totals 14 residues. In nucleotides, the CDR3 is TGTGCCAGCAGCTTAAACGGGGGCCAAGAGACCCAGTACTTC. Protein: CASSLNGGQETQYF.

J is TRBJ2-7 and V is TRBV28, with 13 bases identical to TRBD2. The CDR3 sequence is 19 residues long. Trimming removed 3 bases from V and 1 base from J; junction bases left unmatched: 12. Germline CDR1 MDHEN, CDR2 SYDVKM. CDR3 nucleotide sequence: TGTGCCAGCAGTTTTATTCTGAGACTAGCGGGAGGAATTTCCTACGAGCAGTACTTC. Amino acid sequence: CASSFILRLAGGISYEQYF.

This sequence joins TRBV11-1 and TRBJ2-7; D is perhaps TRBD1 (6 bases). There are 12 residues in the CDR3. V was clipped by 5 bases and J by 3 bases, with 8 bases between them. Per germline, CDR1 SGHAT and CDR2 FQDESV (reference sequence). CDR3 in DNA: TGTGCCAGCAGCAGGACAGTCTACGAGCAGTACTTC. This encodes CASSRTVYEQYF.

The rearrangement joins TRBV28 to TRBJ1-1; TRBD1 agrees at 7 bases. The CDR3 length is 16 residues. Germline loops: CDR1 MDHEN, CDR2 SYDVKM. V lost 2 bases, J lost 1 base, and 7 bases stayed unmatched. CDR3: CASSLDREKWNTEAFF. The CDR3 DNA reads as TGTGCCAGCAGTTTAGACAGGGAGAAATGGAACACTGAAGCTTTCTTT.

This chain connects TRBV19 to TRBJ1-2; TRBD1 might be the D (5 bases). V was trimmed by 6 bases and J by 6 bases, leaving 11 bases between them. In germline, CDR1 is LNHDA, CDR2 SQIVND (reference sequence). The CDR3 totals 12 residues. For the CDR3, the DNA is TGTGCCAGTAGGTCCGGGACTAATGGCTACACCTTC. This encodes CASRSGTNGYTF. Together with reference TRBV19 and TRBJ1-2, the CDR3 gives the full variable domain: DGGITQSPKYLFRKEGQNVTLSCEQNLNHDAMYWYRQDPGQGLRLIYYSQIVNDFQKGDIAEGYSVSREKKESFPLTVTSAQKNPTAFYLCASRSGTNGYTFGSGTRLTVV.

The rearrangement uses TRBV6-6 and TRBJ1-1; TRBD1 agrees at 7 bases. The CDR3 totals 15 residues. V shed 3 bases, J shed 4 bases, and the junction held 8 bases outside the gene matches. Per the germline V gene, CDR1 is MNHNY and CDR2 is SVGAGI (reference sequence). The DNA of the CDR3 is TGTGCCAGCAGTTATCTGACAGGGTCGGGCACTGAAGCTTTCTTT. Translated: CASSYLTGSGTEAFF.

The V call is TRBV30, the J call TRBJ2-3, with a possible D match to TRBD1 (5 bases). This CDR3 has 11 amino acids. CDR1 is GTSNPN, CDR2 SVGIG, per germline (reference sequence). The V end lost 2 bases, the J end lost 10 bases, and 10 bases lay between the germline ends. The CDR3: CAWSTTVPQYF. For the CDR3, the DNA is TGTGCCTGGAGTACGACAGTTCCGCAGTATTTT.

This chain uses TRBV7-9 with TRBJ1-5, with a possible D match to TRBD1 (5 bases). The germline V and J ends were trimmed by 5 bases and 7 bases, with 18 bases remaining between them. CDR3 size: 15 residues. CDR1 is SEHNR, CDR2 FQNEAQ, per germline (reference sequence). CDR3 residues: CASSQEGQGGQPQHF. The CDR3 DNA follows: TGTGCCAGCAGCCAAGAAGGCCAGGGAGGCCAGCCCCAGCATTTT.

The chain couples TRBV7-2 to TRBJ2-1; TRBD2 agrees at 15 bases. This CDR3 has 16 residues. V shed 4 bases, J shed 6 bases, and the junction held 4 bases outside the gene matches. Germline CDR1 reads SGHTA; CDR2 reads FQGNSA. CDR3 bases: TGTGCCAGCAGCTCAGGACTAGCGGGAGGGAGCAATGAGCAGTTCTTC. This sequence encodes CASSSGLAGGSNEQFF.

The V gene is TRBV2, the J gene TRBJ1-1, with D uncertain. Trimming took 9 bases from V and 4 from J, leaving 12 bases between them. CDR1 and CDR2 (germline): SNHLY, FYNNEI. This CDR3 is built from 12 residues. CDR3 amino acids: CARGRESTEAFF. CDR3 DNA: TGTGCCAGAGGAAGGGAGAGCACTGAAGCTTTCTTT.

This chain uses TRBV9 with TRBJ1-1; no clear D gene. V gave up 4 bases and J gave up 5 bases, with 18 bases separating them. The CDR3 contains 15 residues. Per the germline V gene, CDR1 is SGDLS and CDR2 is YYNGEE. The CDR3 sequence: CASSSRPSRGTEAFF. CDR3 coding DNA: TGTGCCAGCAGCTCCCGACCGTCCCGAGGGACTGAAGCTTTCTTT. Full variable domain (remainder filled in from reference TRBV9 and TRBJ1-1): DSGVTQTPKHLITATGQRVTLRCSPRSGDLSVYWYQQSLDQGLQFLIQYYNGEERAKGNILERFSAQQFPDLHSELNLSSLELGDSALYFCASSSRPSRGTEAFFGQGTRLTVV.

This clone was seen a single time. The chain has TRBV18 and TRBJ2-2, with TRBD1 matching over 8 bases. With V trimmed by 2 bases and J by 5 bases, 4 bases remained unmatched. The CDR3 totals 15 residues. The germline V gene has CDR1 KGHSH and CDR2 LQKENI. The CDR3 loop is CASSPIDRGTGELFF. The CDR3 region has the DNA TGTGCCAGCTCACCAATCGACAGGGGTACCGGGGAGCTGTTTTTT.

The chain recombines TRBV6-6 with TRBJ1-1; D gene uncertain. CDR1 and CDR2 from the germline V gene are MNHNY and SVGAGI (reference sequence). CDR3 size: 13 residues. V shed 2 bases and J shed 2 bases, with 6 bases lying between them. The CDR3 DNA reads as TGTGCCAGCAGTTACATCTATAACACTGAAGCTTTCTTT. It codes for CASSYIYNTEAFF.

This clone was found once. J is TRBJ1-5 and V is TRBV11-2; D may be TRBD1 (6 bases). The CDR3 is 15 amino acids. Trimming took 1 base from V and 2 from J, leaving 9 bases between them. Per the germline V gene, CDR1 is SGHAT and CDR2 is FQNNGV. The CDR3 coding sequence is TGTGCCAGCAGCTTAGCCAGGGGAGGCAATCAGCCCCAGCATTTT. Its translation: CASSLARGGNQPQHF.

V gene TRBV5-1 combines with J gene TRBJ1-1; 7 bases are a match to TRBD1. Unmatched junction bases numbered 15, after V lost 3 bases and J lost 4 bases. The CDR3 covers 17 residues. The V gene's germline CDR1 is SGHRS and CDR2 YFSETQ. CDR3 in amino acids: CASSSSRQENRGTEAFF. DNA of the CDR3: TGCGCCAGCAGCTCCTCGCGACAAGAGAACAGGGGCACTGAAGCTTTCTTT.

This clone was recorded only once. V is TRBV27 and J is TRBJ2-3; D possibly corresponds to TRBD1 (6 bases). Trimming took off 6 bases at V and 5 bases at J, with 9 bases between the two ends. The CDR3 length is 12 residues. Germline V gene lookup returns CDR1 MNHEY and CDR2 SMNVEV (reference sequence). This CDR3 is CASSPGVDTQYF. CDR3 in DNA: TGTGCCAGCAGCCCAGGGGTAGATACGCAGTATTTT.